This T cell receptor beta chain was recorded in a study of T cell responses to AZD1222 COVID-19 vaccine (dated by TCRdb to about 2021). Context from the whole study: Because spike-specific TCR depth and breadth did not differ between the two schedules, AZD1222 recipients who got a second dose at roughly 4 weeks were pooled with those who got a second dose at roughly 12 weeks. A total of about 230 trial participants underwent TCR sequencing, of whom about 210 received two doses of AZD1222 and around 25 received two doses of the MenACWY control vaccine. Trial participants were enrolled by age into subgroups of 18-55, 56-69 and 70-plus years, and around 150, 29 and 61 TCR-sequenced participants, respectively, were included in these subgroups. The full study reports these points: Conclusions about previously exposed vaccinees were limited because only six AZD1222 recipients were SARS-CoV-2 seropositive at baseline. After two AZD1222 doses, both the breadth and the depth of spike-specific TCRs were significantly higher than at day 0 and than in MenACWY recipients. In the small 56-69-year group, the increase in depth fell short of significance, most likely because of low power. Reportedly, close to half of the unique spike-specific TCRs recognized epitopes lying outside the regions that are mutated in the B.1.351 and B.1.1.7 variants. Participants were mostly white British, with more females than males. The authors suggested clonal diversity may have been underestimated. Because no day 14 peak-response samples were available, the repertoires could be characterized only after the peak T cell response. The vaccine-associated CD4 TCRs covered the entire spike protein, and the dominant responses fell in regions 160-218 and 743-854.

About this clone itself: What this receptor recognizes is not known. Qualities for individual bases were not recorded, and no much larger clone is one base off.

The CDR3 regions of human TCRbeta chains were analyzed by immunosequencing. Under the source paper's analysis protocol: Repertoire TCRs were matched against a reference library of SARS-CoV-2-specific TCRs generated with the MIRA antigen-specificity platform. Breadth meant the fraction of unique TCRs that were SARS-CoV-2-associated, whereas depth meant the fraction of total T cells that were SARS-CoV-2-associated. Using the MIRA data, each spike-specific TCR was mapped to the spike region that the TCR reacts to and placed in a CD4 or CD8 class. Log10-transformed breadth and depth values were compared by one-way ANOVA with Sidak's multiple comparisons tests. Entries here come from immuneACCESS through TCRdb and include only in-frame sequences with V and J called. Some clones fail to appear in such tables; in the studies checked, an unresolved V gene covers under half of the shortfall, and the cause of the remainder is unknown. The V and J calls and clone size are taken from that table; D and trimming were inferred from the DNA. Here the sample has more than 100,000 clones; about 92% occur a single time. The ten largest clones add up to 4.8% of the sample.

Sample time point, as interpreted from the label and publication: baseline before first vaccination. Vaccinee samples came from UK trials COV001 and COV002, including a single-blind randomized controlled phase 2/3 trial of AZD1222 (ChAdOx1 nCoV-19) in healthy adults. Trial participant PBMC samples were collected at day 0 and day 28 after the second dose for TCRbeta chain sequencing. Ends trimmed: V by 4 bases, J by 8 bases; bases unmatched to a gene: 8. The CDR3 numbers 15 residues from cysteine through phenylalanine. Solely the CDR3 DNA is kept, with 45 bases framed from the first base. The germline V gene specifies SGHTA as CDR1 and FQGNSA as CDR2.

The clonotype was recovered from an adult in good health. The source was peripheral blood, collected on day 0 of AZD1222 vaccination. The rearranged segments are TRBV7-2 and TRBJ1-4, with 9 central nucleotides matching TRBD1. Read as DNA, the sequence is TGTGCCAGCAGCTCAGCCCTGGGACAGGGAGAAAAACTGTTTTTT. Translation gives CASSSALGQGEKLFF.